This T cell receptor (beta chain) is drawn from a study of human T cells and chemical hapten exposure. Study conclusions and caveats: Large CDR3 similarity clusters arose significantly more often from expanded TCRs than from controls.

Concerning this clonotype itself: What it binds is unknown.

TCRdb recomputed calls from the RACE reads with MiXCR, one row per CDR3 protein. Of roughly 100,000 distinct CDR3 sequences in the sample, roughly 9.1% are singletons; the top ten hold approximately 3.9%. The time point: pre-sensitization, week 0. Treatment given: therapeutic diphenylcyclopropenone sensitization with weekly scalp DPC. Source: whole blood, taken in connection with sensitization to the hapten diphenylcyclopropenone (DPC). This TCR derives from a woman between 40 and 55 years old with alopecia areata. Some clones in this sample may be carry-over from other donors' samples.

In DNA form, the CDR3 reads TGTGCCCTTGAACGACGGGGGCCCGACTACGAGCAGTACTTC. Encoded protein: CALERRGPDYEQYF. The chain combines TRBV6-7 with TRBJ2-7; D may match TRBD1 or TRBD2 (6 bases each). TRBV6-7 is an ORF for which the function is uncertain. Trimming shortened V by 11 bases and J by 3 bases, and 20 bases separated the two germline ends. The CDR3 covers 14 residues.